A selection of T cell receptor beta chains follows, all from one sample in a study of blood T cell repertoires in COVID-19. Generated by immunoSEQ multiplex PCR, the TCRdb table keeps only in-frame clones and is missing some. The repertoire has about 400,000 clones, just under 90% of them found once; the top ten carry 1.7%. Sequenced material: PBMCs or T cells enriched from blood (not recorded which). These receptors all stem from a woman aged 25 to 39 who had recovered from COVID-19. CDR3s include the opening cysteine and the closing phenylalanine or tryptophan. Fields, in order: J gene, V gene, D gene, clone size, CDR3 DNA, CDR3 protein. A D gene is named only where the DNA matches it firmly. Clone sizes are given selectively: once, few, many, or a class where the clone is expanded.

TRBJ1-2 | TRBV6-5 | NA | NA | TGTGCCACCCGAGTGGGGAGCTATGGCTACACCTTC | CATRVGSYGYTF
TRBJ1-1 | TRBV4-1 | NA | NA | TGCGCCAGCAGCCAACCTACCAGAGGTTACACTGAAGCTTTCTTT | CASSQPTRGYTEAFF
TRBJ2-7 | TRBV7-2 | TRBD1 | NA | TGTGCCAGCAGCTTAATGAGGGGGCCCTACGAGCAGTACTTC | CASSLMRGPYEQYF
TRBJ1-4 | TRBV10-3 | NA | NA | TGTGCCATCAGTGAGCTGAATGAAAAACTGTTTTTT | CAISELNEKLFF
TRBJ1-2 | TRBV19 | TRBD1 | NA | TGTGCCAGTAGTATAGTGCCCGGGACAGTTCTTAACTATGGCTACACCTTC | CASSIVPGTVLNYGYTF
TRBJ2-7 | TRBV5-1 | NA | NA | TGCGCCAGCAGCTTGGGGGGCCCTAGGTACGAGCAGTACTTC | CASSLGGPRYEQYF
TRBJ2-7 | TRBV27 | TRBD2 | NA | TGTGCCAGCAGTTTCCGACTAGCGGGAGTCGGCTACGAGCAGTACTTC | CASSFRLAGVGYEQYF
TRBJ2-6 | TRBV10-3 | TRBD1 | once | TGTGCCATCAACAGGGGTGATGGGGCCAACGTCCTGACTTTC | CAINRGDGANVLTF
TRBJ1-2 | TRBV4-1 | NA | NA | TGCGCCAGCAGCCAAGGAGGGTTGAGTAACTATGGCTACACCTTC | CASSQGGLSNYGYTF
TRBJ1-2 | TRBV7-9 | TRBD1 | NA | TGTGCCAGCAGCCTACGGACGTACAGGGGGGGCGGCTACACCTTC | CASSLRTYRGGGYTF
TRBJ2-2 | TRBV11-3 | NA | once | TGTGCCAGCAGCTCGGGGGGCACAGGGAAGACCGGGGAGCTGTTTTTT | CASSSGGTGKTGELFF
TRBJ1-4 | TRBV3-1/TRBV3-2 | NA | once | TGTGCCAGCAGCCACTCACGAGGGAGAGATAATGAAAAACTGTTTTTT | CASSHSRGRDNEKLFF
TRBJ2-2 | TRBV15 | NA | once | TGTGCCACCAGCAGAGTAGCGGCCTATACACCCGGGGAGCTGTTTTTT | CATSRVAAYTPGELFF
TRBJ1-1 | TRBV7-8 | NA | NA | TGTGCCAGCCGAGGAGGGCCATTGAACACTGAAGCTTTCTTT | CASRGGPLNTEAFF
TRBJ1-1 | TRBV3-1/TRBV3-2 | NA | NA | TGTGCCAGCAGCCAATCGTCCAGGAACACTGAAGCTTTCTTT | CASSQSSRNTEAFF
TRBJ1-1 | TRBV5-4 | NA | NA | TGTGCCAGCAGCTTGGAGGGGCGTGCTTTCTTT | CASSLEGRAFF
TRBJ1-2 | TRBV2 | NA | NA | TGTGCCAGCAGTGCCAGGGTAATCGGTGGCTACACCTTC | CASSARVIGGYTF
TRBJ2-7 | TRBV6-4 | TRBD1 | NA | TGTGCCAGCAGTCACCCCCGGGACAGGGCCTACGAGCAGTACTTC | CASSHPRDRAYEQYF
TRBJ1-1 | TRBV6-6 | NA | NA | TGTGCCAGCAGTCCCCCGGGGAGGAACACTGAAGCTTTCTTT | CASSPPGRNTEAFF
TRBJ2-6 | TRBV7-8 | NA | NA | TGTGCCAGCAGCTTAGACAGGAGACCCGGGGCCAACGTCCTGACTTTC | CASSLDRRPGANVLTF
TRBJ1-5 | TRBV27 | NA | NA | TGTGCCAGCAGTTTTGTAGGGAAGCGGAATCAGCCCCAGCATTTT | CASSFVGKRNQPQHF
TRBJ2-1 | TRBV10-3 | TRBD2 | NA | TGTGCCACCAGGACTAGCGGGAGGGGGCAGTTCTTC | CATRTSGRGQFF
TRBJ1-2 | TRBV5-4 | NA | NA | TGTGCCAGCAGCGACCCTACAGGGACCTTTTGGTATGGCTACACCTTC | CASSDPTGTFWYGYTF
TRBJ1-5 | TRBV27 | NA | NA | TGTGCCAGCAGTTTATATACGGGGAGGTCCCAGCATTTT | CASSLYTGRSQHF
TRBJ2-7 | TRBV11-3 | NA | NA | TGTGCCAGCAGCTTAGACCGTCCCGCGAGCTCCTACGAGCAGTACTTC | CASSLDRPASSYEQYF
TRBJ2-2 | TRBV5-1 | NA | NA | TGCGCCAGCAGCTTAGATACTAACGGAGGGGAGCTGTTTTTT | CASSLDTNGGELFF
TRBJ1-1 | TRBV7-3 | NA | NA | TGTGCCAGCAGCTTAAATTGGGCCGGTGAAGCTTTCTTT | CASSLNWAGEAFF
TRBJ1-3 | TRBV7-2 | NA | NA | TGTGCCAGCAGCTTTGGGGGGTCCGGAAACACCATATATTTT | CASSFGGSGNTIYF
TRBJ2-3 | TRBV19 | TRBD2 | NA | TGTGCCAGTAGTTATACTAGCGGGAGGGATCCTCAGTATTTT | CASSYTSGRDPQYF
TRBJ1-5 | TRBV7-8 | TRBD1 | NA | TGTGCCAGCAGCTTTAACCGGGACAGGGCTTATCAGCCCCAGCATTTT | CASSFNRDRAYQPQHF
TRBJ2-7 | TRBV5-1 | TRBD1 | NA | TGCGCCAGCACCAGACAGGGGTCAAACTACGAGCAGTACTTC | CASTRQGSNYEQYF
TRBJ2-7 | TRBV27 | NA | NA | TGTGCCAGCCGAGACAACTCCTACGAGCAGTACTTC | CASRDNSYEQYF
TRBJ2-3 | TRBV5-8 | NA | NA | TGTGCCAGCAGCTATCACATGACAGCCTTTGTAGGAGATACGCAGTATTTT | CASSYHMTAFVGDTQYF
TRBJ2-1 | TRBV5-1 | TRBD1 | NA | TGCGCCAGCAGCCTGTCCCTACAGGGGGGGCAGTTCTTC | CASSLSLQGGQFF
TRBJ1-4 | TRBV9 | NA | NA | TGTGCCGGGTTAACAGGGCGTACAACTAATGAAAAACTGTTTTTT | CAGLTGRTTNEKLFF
TRBJ2-7 | TRBV15 | NA | NA | TGTGCCACCAGCAGAGATGCTAGCGCCACATCTTCCTACGAGCAGTACTTC | CATSRDASATSSYEQYF
TRBJ1-5 | TRBV30 | TRBD1 | once | TGTGCCTGGACTGGGACAGGGGGTAATCAGCCCCAGCATTTT | CAWTGTGGNQPQHF